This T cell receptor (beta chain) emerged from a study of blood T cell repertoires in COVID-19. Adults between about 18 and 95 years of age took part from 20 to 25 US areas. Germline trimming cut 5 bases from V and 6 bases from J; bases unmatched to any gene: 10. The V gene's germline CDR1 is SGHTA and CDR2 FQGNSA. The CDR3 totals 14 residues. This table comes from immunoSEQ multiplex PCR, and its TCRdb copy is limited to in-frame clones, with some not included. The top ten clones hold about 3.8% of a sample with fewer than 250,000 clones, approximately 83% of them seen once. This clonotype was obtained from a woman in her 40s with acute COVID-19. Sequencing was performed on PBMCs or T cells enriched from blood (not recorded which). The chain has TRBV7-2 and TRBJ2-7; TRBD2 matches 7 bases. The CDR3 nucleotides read TGTGCCAGCAGCCTCGGGGGGAACGGTGGCGAGCAGTACTTC. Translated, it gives CASSLGGNGGEQYF.